What follows is one T cell receptor beta chain and its context. This clone has just one count. Its antigen has not been determined. Per-base quality was not reported, and no clone a single base away is much larger than it. This entry belongs to a study of blood T cell repertoires in COVID-19 (TCRdb year 2020). Regarding the complete study: Collaborator samples came from the United States, Italy and Spain and covered acute and convalescent phases of COVID-19. The material from the prospective study consisted of cDNA or gDNA derived from T cells, B-cell-depleted T cells, or PBMCs. Deeply sampled blood TCRbeta repertoires from subjects exposed to, actively infected with, or recovered from COVID-19 were included in the dataset. The repertoires were made available in a free public database intended to serve as a resource for research on the immune response to SARS-CoV-2. Samples were obtained from the ongoing ImmuneRACE study (first 160 participants) and from 1,254 subjects provided by 6 global collaborators. Nearly every sample came with metadata listing a de-identified subject ID, COVID-19 status, age in years and sex. HLA class I and class II types, where available, came from metadata supplied by the sample provider rather than from assay-based typing. What the study reported, not specific to this receptor: The amount of clinical and demographic metadata varied by source and participant and was provided uncurated.

Participants in the prospective study were aged roughly 18 to 90 years, lived in 20 to 30 United States geographic areas, and enrolled through a virtual design. In the prospective study, participants were assigned to cohorts based on the clinical history participants reported in a screening survey and a study questionnaire. For ImmuneRACE Cohort 3, a participant was defined as recovered based on two consecutive negative NP/OP PCR tests, clearance by a healthcare professional, or resolution of symptoms. In the prospective study, mobile phlebotomists collected whole blood, serum and a nasopharyngeal or oropharyngeal swab from each participant. Prospective study participants could optionally give additional blood draws and questionnaires over an approximately 2-month period. Before DNA extraction, blood samples from the prospective study were shipped at room temperature or frozen. The immunoSEQ Assay, a bias-controlled multiplex PCR, was used to amplify TCRbeta CDR3 regions from genomic DNA. In the original analysis: Within the assay, amplification of reference gene primers was used to estimate how many nucleated cells each sample contained. Sequence reads were collapsed and filtered to measure the absolute abundance of every unique TCRbeta CDR3 rearrangement. For each sample, productive Simpson clonality was calculated as the square root of Simpson's diversity index over productive rearrangements. TCRdb took this table from immuneACCESS and kept in-frame rearrangements with V and J called. Such tables lack part of the clones; where checked against another copy, unresolved V genes explain under half of the gap, and the rest is unexplained. V and J calls and clone size come straight from that table; D and trimming were deduced from the DNA. This sample lists about 480,000 clones; roughly 90% were detected once. Approximately 2% of the sample is in the top ten clones.

Relative to germline, V is missing 2 bases and J is missing 5 bases, with 10 bases of the junction outside any gene match. Inclusive of the bounding cysteine and phenylalanine, the CDR3 is 16 residues long. Only CDR3 DNA remains: 48 bases, in frame from the first base. From a lookup of the germline V gene, CDR1 and CDR2 are MNHEY and SVGEGT. The rearranged chain carries TRBV6-2 or TRBV6-3 and TRBJ1-1, and 8 junction bases match TRBD1. Material: PBMCs or T cells enriched from blood (not recorded which). The sequence came from a woman aged 40 to 50 who had recovered from COVID-19. The nucleotide sequence is TGTGCCAGCAGTTACGGGCAGGGGGCGGTGAGGACTGAAGCTTTCTTT. It translates to CASSYGQGAVRTEAFF.